The 19 T cell receptor beta chains listed next were all sequenced from one sample in a study of control samples from healthy donors and cancer patients. TCRdb's table, derived via immunoSEQ multiplex PCR, lists solely in-frame clones and lacks some. The data show 100,000 to 150,000 clones, almost 95% seen once. The material sequenced was PBMCs. The origin of the receptors is an older man with head and neck cancer.

This clone showed up just a few times. The chain couples TRBV6-6 to TRBJ1-5; D not certain. There are 13 residues in the CDR3. Germline V gives CDR1 MNHNY, CDR2 SVGAGI (reference sequence). V lost 10 bases and J 7 bases, leaving 17 bases between the germline ends. Here the CDR3 reads CATRNRESQPQHF. The CDR3 DNA reads as TGTGCCACTCGTAATAGGGAATCCCAGCCCCAGCATTTT.

The chain recombines TRBV27 with TRBJ2-7; D could derive from TRBD1 or TRBD2 (5 bases each). The CDR3 is made up of 13 amino acids. Looked up from germline, CDR1 is MNHEY and CDR2 is SMNVEV (reference sequence). Trimming took 6 bases from V and 3 from J, leaving 12 bases between them. CDR3 region: CASSRVGGYEQYF. The CDR3 nucleotides read TGTGCCAGCAGCCGTGTTGGGGGCTACGAGCAGTACTTC.

J is TRBJ1-1 and V is TRBV4-2; D call uncertain. CDR1 and CDR2 (germline): LGHNA, YNFKEQ. Between the trimmed V and J ends, which lost 0 bases and 0 bases, there was a span of 8 bases. This CDR3 contains 15 residues. CDR3 sequence: CASSQESHLNTEAFF. Here the CDR3 DNA reads TGTGCCAGCAGCCAAGAAAGTCACTTGAACACTGAAGCTTTCTTT.

This sequence joins TRBV5-1 and TRBJ2-5, with no clear D. Germline V gene lookup returns CDR1 SGHRS and CDR2 YFSETQ. The CDR3 is 11 amino acids. Trimming took off 2 bases at V and 5 bases at J, with 4 bases between the two ends. As DNA, the CDR3 is TGCGCCAGCAGCTTAGCGGAGACCCAGTACTTC. It translates to CASSLAETQYF.

The chain couples TRBV6-5 to TRBJ2-1; D uncertain. The germline V and J ends were trimmed by 8 bases and 1 base, with 9 bases remaining between them. CDR1 and CDR2 from the germline V gene are MNHEY and SVGAGI. The CDR3 extends over 13 amino acids. CDR3 region: CASLYSSYNEQFF. The DNA for the CDR3 is TGTGCCAGCTTGTACTCTTCCTACAATGAGCAGTTCTTC.

The CDR3 spells CASSLAGTSKFGYEQYF. For the CDR3, the DNA is TGTGCCAGCAGCTTGGCCGGGACTAGCAAATTCGGGTACGAGCAGTACTTC. The chain recombines TRBV7-8 with TRBJ2-7; 9 bases map to TRBD2. Germline V gene data show CDR1 as SGHVS and CDR2 as FQNEAQ. This CDR3 has 17 residues. Trimming removed 3 bases from V and 4 bases from J; junction bases left unmatched: 13. Looking up the rest from reference TRBV7-8 and TRBJ2-7 gives the full variable domain: GAGVSQSPRYKVAKRGQDVALRCDPISGHVSLFWYQQALGQGPEFLTYFQNEAQLDKSGLPSDRFFAERPEGSVSTLKIQRTQQEDSAVYLCASSLAGTSKFGYEQYFGPGTRLTVT.

The chain couples TRBV7-2 to TRBJ2-6; D gene unclear. Trimming shortened V by 5 bases and J by 4 bases, and 6 bases separated the two germline ends. Germline V gene lookup returns CDR1 SGHTA and CDR2 FQGNSA. There are 13 residues in the CDR3. The CDR3 DNA is TGTGCCAGCAGCCCCGGGGGGGCCAACGTCCTGACTTTC. Protein product: CASSPGGANVLTF.

A remark on this clone: Other DNA sequences from this sample encode an identical CDR3 as well. The chain joins TRBV7-2 to TRBJ2-2; TRBD2 aligns across 7 bases. CDR1 and CDR2 (germline): SGHTA, FQGNSA. The trim removed 1 base at V and 3 bases at J, leaving 8 bases unmatched. The CDR3 runs 17 residues. Here the CDR3 reads CASSLGGGSWDTGELFF. The CDR3 bases are TGTGCCAGCAGCTTAGGGGGCGGGAGTTGGGACACCGGGGAGCTGTTTTTT.

Remarks on this clone: The sample contains more than one DNA sequence encoding this CDR3. CDR3 coding DNA: TGTGCCAGCAGCTTGGAGGGTACAGATACGCAGTATTTT. Translated: CASSLEGTDTQYF. The J gene is TRBJ2-3, the V gene TRBV5-5; D is undetermined. Trimming removed 0 bases at V and 3 bases at J, with 5 bases between. Germline CDR1 and CDR2: SGHKS and YYEKEE (reference sequence). CDR3 length equals 13 residues. Drawing the rest from reference TRBV5-5 and TRBJ2-3, the complete variable domain is DAGVTQSPTHLIKTRGQQVTLRCSPISGHKSVSWYQQVLGQGPQFIFQYYEKEERGRGNFPDRFSARQFPNYSSELNVNALLLGDSALYLCASSLEGTDTQYFGPGTRLTVL.

This clone was counted once. The CDR3 nucleotides are TGTGCCAGCAGTTTGATAAGTGTCGGCGAGCAGTACTTC. Translated, it gives CASSLISVGEQYF. This chain uses TRBV12-3 or TRBV12-4 with TRBJ2-7; no firm D call. There are 13 residues in the CDR3. The V end lost 3 bases, the J end lost 6 bases, and 12 bases lay between the germline ends.

This chain uses TRBV9 with TRBJ1-3; D remains ambiguous. Germline V gene data show CDR1 as SGDLS and CDR2 as YYNGEE. V was pared by 0 bases and J by 0 bases, with 10 bases between. This CDR3 comprises 16 residues. The CDR3 loop is CASSVGAESSGNTIYF. DNA of the CDR3: TGTGCCAGCAGCGTAGGGGCGGAGAGCTCTGGAAACACCATATATTTT.

The chain joins TRBV7-9 to TRBJ2-3; TRBD1 or TRBD2 may be the D gene (5 bases each). Germline CDR1 is SEHNR and CDR2 is FQNEAQ (reference sequence). This CDR3 is built from 15 residues. V lost 5 bases and J lost 6, with 18 bases in between. CDR3 region: CASSPGQGVADTQYF. The CDR3 region has the DNA TGTGCCAGCAGCCCTGGGCAGGGAGTAGCGGATACGCAGTATTTT.

The chain links TRBV25-1 to TRBJ2-1; D is possibly TRBD2 (7 bases). This CDR3 spans 12 amino acids. V lost 10 bases, J lost 7 bases, and 14 bases lay in between. In germline, CDR1 is MGHDK, CDR2 SYGVNS. For the CDR3, the DNA is TGTGCCACGAAAGGGGGGGGAAATGAGCAGTTCTTC. As protein: CATKGGGNEQFF. The full variable domain, with the rest looked up from reference TRBV25-1 and TRBJ2-1, is EADIYQTPRYLVIGTGKKITLECSQTMGHDKMYWYQQDPGMELHLIHYSYGVNSTEKGDLSSESTVSRIRTEHFPLTLESARPSHTSQYLCATKGGGNEQFFGPGTRLTVL.

In nucleotides, the CDR3 is TGCGCCAGCAGCCCGGGACAGGGGAATCACGAGCAGTACTTC. The encoded protein is CASSPGQGNHEQYF. The chain has TRBV5-1 and TRBJ2-7; TRBD1 aligns across 10 bases. The ends lost 4 bases at V and 5 bases at J; junction bases unmatched: 6. The CDR3 spans 14 residues. Germline V CDR1 and CDR2: SGHRS, YFSETQ.

The chain recombines TRBV5-1 with TRBJ1-2, with TRBD1 matching 7 bases. The CDR3 is 14 residues long. Trimming cost V 5 bases and J 4 bases; bases outside gene matches: 8. Germline V lookup: CDR1 SGHRS, CDR2 YFSETQ. CDR3 coding DNA: TGCGCCAGCAGTCGGGACAGATTCACCTATGGCTACACCTTC. This gives the protein CASSRDRFTYGYTF. The complete variable domain, with remaining parts taken from reference TRBV5-1 and TRBJ1-2, reads KAGVTQTPRYLIKTRGQQVTLSCSPISGHRSVSWYQQTPGQGLQFLFEYFSETQRNKGNFPGRFSGRQFSNSRSEMNVSTLELGDSALYLCASSRDRFTYGYTFGSGTRLTVV.

This chain connects TRBV6-4 to TRBJ2-7, with 12 bases that match TRBD2. This CDR3 is built from 16 residues. Losses at the gene ends were 0 bases for V and 5 bases for J; bases not matched to a gene: 5. Germline-derived CDR1 and CDR2 are MRHNA and SNTAGT. This CDR3 is CASSDSATSGSDEQYF. CDR3 DNA: TGTGCCAGCAGTGACTCAGCGACTAGCGGGAGCGACGAGCAGTACTTC.

The chain carries TRBV10-2 and TRBJ2-5; D not certain. Germline lookup yields CDR1 WSHSY and CDR2 SAAADI. The CDR3 consists of 14 residues. The V end lost 5 bases, the J end lost 5 bases, and 15 bases lay between the germline ends. The DNA of the CDR3 is TGCGCCAGCAGTTACGTCTTCGGTGGGGAGACCCAGTACTTC. This codes for CASSYVFGGETQYF.

The V call is TRBV29-1, the J call TRBJ1-3; unclear D gene. The CDR3 consists of 13 residues. Germline assignment: CDR1 SQVTM and CDR2 ANQGSEA. Trimming shortened V by 3 bases and J by 3 bases, and 9 bases separated the two germline ends. The DNA of the CDR3 is TGCAGCGTTGAGTCACAGCGTGGAAACACCATATATTTT. It specifies CSVESQRGNTIYF.

This clone was picked up a small number of times. The chain carries TRBV29-1 and TRBJ2-7; 7 positions agree with TRBD1. Germline CDR1 and CDR2: SQVTM and ANQGSEA. Losses at the gene ends were 6 bases for V and 2 bases for J; bases not matched to a gene: 13. The CDR3 consists of 15 residues. This CDR3 reads CSVSGTASSAYEQYF. CDR3 bases: TGCAGCGTATCCGGGACAGCCTCCAGCGCCTACGAGCAGTACTTC.